This TCR beta chain was sequenced during a study of cytomegalovirus exposure and HLA in healthy donors. This PCR relied on a set of 60 Vbeta primers and 13 Jbeta primers. Data came from immunoSEQ multiplex PCR; TCRdb stores just in-frame clones and leaves some out. This sample has 200,000 to 250,000 clones; about 80% occur once, and the top ten carry about 8%. On this clone itself: The antigen remains unidentified.

Germline assignment: CDR1 SGHRS and CDR2 YFSETQ. The CDR3 runs 14 residues. V was trimmed by 4 bases and J by 1 base, leaving 10 bases between them. Study findings and constraints: An analysis was carried out later, and it reportedly showed fewer N-insertions in an Asian-associated ancestry cluster than the roughly 670-donor mean.

The sequencing sample was made of PBMCs. This receptor was obtained from a woman aged 55-70 years in good health and CMV-seropositive. The V gene is TRBV5-1, the J gene TRBJ2-3; the D gene is possibly TRBD1 (6 bases). The CDR3 DNA follows: TGCGCCAGCAGCGGGGGACATCGCACAGATACGCAGTATTTT. Its translation: CASSGGHRTDTQYF.